The next 18 T cell receptor beta chains were all read from a single sample in a study of spatial heterogeneity in lung cancer (dated by TCRdb to 2018 to 2020). The protocol used for the library was 5' RACE. Sequencing was carried out with a NextSeq 500. The public reads were reprocessed in TCRdb via fastp at Q25 and MiXCR, keeping in-frame beta chains. Each entry is one CDR3 protein sequence, shown with its most common DNA and genes. The sample data list approximately 92,000 distinct CDR3 sequences, and roughly 12% of these were observed just once. The top ten hold about 41% of the sample. The time point label corresponds to: sample taken at primary tumor resection. For TCR sequencing, whole RNA was extracted from tumor and nontumor lung tissue, or from cryopreserved PBMC samples, and no cell sorting was done. The sequenced sample was PBMCs, obtained at surgery. The receptors come from a male donor with early-stage non-small cell lung cancer.

The rearrangement uses TRBV7-2 and TRBJ2-3, with D tentatively TRBD2 (5 bases). The ends were cut back, 5 bases at V and 9 bases at J, with 12 bases in the middle. This CDR3 comprises 12 residues. CDR1 SGHTA and CDR2 FQGNSA come from the germline V gene. CDR3 region: CASSLDTGTQYF. Written as DNA, the CDR3 is TGTGCCAGCAGCCTAGACACGGGGACGCAGTATTTT.

The chain combines TRBV28 with TRBJ2-1; tentatively, D is TRBD1 or TRBD2 (5 bases each). Germline V CDR1 and CDR2: MDHEN, SYDVKM. This CDR3 region has 12 residues. The V and J ends lost 5 bases and 8 bases respectively, with 10 bases between them. The CDR3 region has the DNA TGTGCCAGCAGTGGTGGGGACGATGAGCAGTTCTTC. It translates to CASSGGDDEQFF.

This clonotype is classed as large (0.1 to 1%). This rearrangement joins TRBV3-1 to TRBJ2-7; D gene uncertain. CDR1 and CDR2 from the germline V gene are LGHDT and YNNKEL (reference sequence). V gave up 5 bases and J gave up 3 bases, with 5 bases separating them. CDR3 size: 11 residues. DNA for the CDR3: TGTGCCAGCAGCTTCAACTACGAGCAGTACTTC. Protein product: CASSFNYEQYF.

The table lists this clonotype with many counts. The rearrangement links TRBV7-2 to TRBJ1-3, with no clear D. Trimming left V 2 bases short and J 0 bases short, with 14 bases between. This CDR3 contains 17 residues. Germline V gives CDR1 SGHTA, CDR2 FQGNSA. The CDR3 coding sequence is TGTGCCAGCAGCTTATTTCCGGGGAAAATCTCTGGAAACACCATATATTTT. Its translation: CASSLFPGKISGNTIYF.

The chain uses TRBV25-1 and TRBJ1-6; D gene ambiguous. Germline V gene sequence: CDR1 MGHDK, CDR2 SYGVNS. This CDR3 contains 10 residues. V lost 8 bases, J lost 10 bases, and 6 bases lay in between. The CDR3 reads CASLPSPLHF. In nucleotides, the CDR3 is TGTGCCAGCCTTCCATCACCCCTCCACTTT.

This chain uses TRBV5-1 with TRBJ2-5, with TRBD2 as a possible D gene (5 bases). Germline V lookup: CDR1 SGHRS, CDR2 YFSETQ. V lost 4 bases and J lost 0, with 7 bases in between. The CDR3 length is 13 residues. In DNA, the CDR3 is TGCGCCAGCAGCAGGGAGTACCAAGAGACCCAGTACTTC. Its translation is CASSREYQETQYF.

The chain is built from TRBV6-2 or TRBV6-3 and TRBJ1-6; no clear D gene. This CDR3 has 13 residues. Germline CDR1 is MNHEY and CDR2 is SVGEGT. V gave up 4 bases and J gave up 5 bases, with 6 bases separating them. The CDR3 reads CASSSRDNSPLHF. The CDR3 bases are TGTGCCAGCAGTTCCAGAGATAATTCACCCCTCCACTTT.

V usage is TRBV4-3 and J usage is TRBJ2-3, with D possibly being TRBD2 (6 bases). Trimming took 0 bases from V and 5 from J, leaving 24 bases between them. Germline V gene lookup returns CDR1 LGHNA and CDR2 YSLEER. This CDR3 spans 19 amino acids. CDR3: CASSQDQARLGYLGDTQYF. CDR3 bases: TGCGCCAGCAGCCAAGATCAGGCGAGACTAGGGTATTTAGGAGATACGCAGTATTTT.

The sample holds many counts of this clonotype. The rearrangement links TRBV12-3 or TRBV12-4 to TRBJ2-7; D is possibly TRBD1 (5 bases). Deletions cut 6 bases from V and 2 bases from J, with 14 bases between. CDR3 length equals 14 residues. The DNA for the CDR3 is TGTGCCAGCAGGGAGACGACAGCTACCTACGAGCAGTACTTC. Amino acids: CASRETTATYEQYF.

This clonotype was found a few times. The V and J genes are TRBV3-1 and TRBJ2-7; D may be TRBD2 (6 bases). The CDR3 has 14 residues. CDR1 is LGHDT, CDR2 YNNKEL, per germline (reference sequence). V was trimmed by 0 bases and J by 6 bases, leaving 12 bases between them. DNA for the CDR3: TGTGCCAGCAGCCAAGATGGAGGGTTAGGCGAGCAGTACTTC. Translated: CASSQDGGLGEQYF.

At least ten counts were recorded for this clonotype. V is TRBV14 and J is TRBJ2-3; D remains ambiguous. V lost 4 bases to trimming and J lost 7 bases, with 12 bases between them. The V gene's germline CDR1 is SGHDN and CDR2 FVKESK. The CDR3 runs 13 residues. The CDR3 nucleotides read TGTGCCAGCAGCCCGACCCCTCTGAATACGCAGTATTTT. The encoded protein is CASSPTPLNTQYF.

The chain uses TRBV6-2 or TRBV6-3 and TRBJ2-7, with 14 bases that match TRBD2. V dropped 5 bases and J dropped 5; count of bases not matched to a gene: 8. This CDR3 is built from 16 residues. CDR1 is MNHEY and CDR2 is SVGEGT in the germline V gene. Here the CDR3 reads CASSPGLAGGNHEQYF. The CDR3 DNA reads as TGTGCCAGCAGTCCCGGACTAGCGGGGGGTAATCACGAGCAGTACTTC.

This clonotype appeared many times. The V gene is TRBV28, the J gene TRBJ1-1; a possible D gene is TRBD1 (6 bases). This CDR3 comprises 14 residues. The V end was cut by 4 bases, the J end by 7 bases, with 16 bases between. The germline V gene has CDR1 MDHEN and CDR2 SYDVKM. The CDR3 protein is CASSSPQGRGEAFF. CDR3 nucleotide sequence: TGTGCCAGCAGTTCTCCCCAGGGGAGGGGTGAAGCTTTCTTT.

This chain uses TRBV20-1 with TRBJ2-7; 7 nucleotides agree with TRBD1. Germline trimming cut 6 bases from V and 5 bases from J; bases unmatched to any gene: 10. The germline V gene has CDR1 DFQATT and CDR2 SNEGSKA (reference sequence). The CDR3 length is 13 residues. The CDR3 DNA follows: TGCAGTGCCGAAGACAGGGTGACCCACGAGCAGTACTTC. It yields the protein CSAEDRVTHEQYF.

This chain links TRBV6-5 with TRBJ1-5; 9 bases fit TRBD1. V gave up 3 bases and J gave up 5 bases; unmatched junction bases: 2. The germline CDR1 and CDR2 sequences are MNHEY and SVGAGI. There are 14 residues in the CDR3. CDR3 nucleotides: TGTGCCAGCAGTTATCGGACAGGGGATCAGCCCCAGCATTTT. Protein sequence: CASSYRTGDQPQHF.

In this sample, this clonotype turned up many times. The chain couples TRBV6-2 or TRBV6-3 to TRBJ2-7; 10 bases are a match to TRBD1. Germline V gene data show CDR1 as MNHEY and CDR2 as SVGEGT. The junction had 11 bases not matched to a gene; V was cut back by 9 bases and J by 3 bases. This CDR3 has 15 residues. CDR3: CASTRDRGFLYEQYF. The CDR3 nucleotides read TGTGCCAGTACCCGGGACAGGGGCTTCCTCTACGAGCAGTACTTC.

The rearrangement links TRBV10-3 to TRBJ1-5; TRBD1 matches 9 bases. This CDR3 comprises 16 residues. Germline CDR1 ENHRY, CDR2 SYGVKD. V shed 5 bases, J shed 4 bases, and the junction held 9 bases outside the gene matches. CDR3 bases: TGTGCCATCAGTCCCGGGACAGGGAGGGGAAATCAGCCCCAGCATTTT. This gives the protein CAISPGTGRGNQPQHF.

The table lists this clonotype with many counts. The chain is built from TRBV27 and TRBJ2-6, with 10 bases that match TRBD1. Losses at the gene ends were 7 bases for V and 1 base for J; bases not matched to a gene: 7. There are 17 residues in the CDR3. Germline CDR1 is MNHEY and CDR2 is SMNVEV (reference sequence). The DNA for the CDR3 is TGTGCCAGCACCGGGACAGGGGTGGTTTCTGGGGCCAACGTCCTGACTTTC. Protein product: CASTGTGVVSGANVLTF.